This T cell receptor beta chain comes out of a study of cytomegalovirus exposure and HLA in healthy donors. Looked up from germline, CDR1 is SEHNR and CDR2 is FQNEAQ (reference sequence). The CDR3 totals 13 residues. V trimming: 1 base; J trimming: 7 bases; junction bases outside the gene matches: 0. With 60 Vbeta and 13 Jbeta primers, the PCR was carried out. Assay: immunoSEQ multiplex PCR; the TCRdb copy retains only in-frame clones and omits some. Of 200,000 or so clones in the sample, approximately 78% are singletons; the top ten hold 5.5% to 7%. The sample consisted of PBMCs. The TCR sequence derives from a woman between 45 and 60 years old in good health and CMV-seropositive. V is TRBV7-9 and J is TRBJ2-1, with 8 bases matching TRBD1. In DNA, the CDR3 is TGTGCCAGCAGCTTAGACAGGGGGAATGAGCAGTTCTTC. Translation: CASSLDRGNEQFF.